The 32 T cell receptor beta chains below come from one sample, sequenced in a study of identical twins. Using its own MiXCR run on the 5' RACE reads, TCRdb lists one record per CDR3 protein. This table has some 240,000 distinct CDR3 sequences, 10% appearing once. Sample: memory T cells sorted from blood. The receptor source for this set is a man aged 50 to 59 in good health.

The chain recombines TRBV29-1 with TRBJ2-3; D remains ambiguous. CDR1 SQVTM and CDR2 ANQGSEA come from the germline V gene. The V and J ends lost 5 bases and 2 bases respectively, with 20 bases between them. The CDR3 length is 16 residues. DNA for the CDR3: TGCAGCGTTCTCAACCTTGTCGGCAGGAACACAGATACGCAGTATTTT. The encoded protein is CSVLNLVGRNTDTQYF.

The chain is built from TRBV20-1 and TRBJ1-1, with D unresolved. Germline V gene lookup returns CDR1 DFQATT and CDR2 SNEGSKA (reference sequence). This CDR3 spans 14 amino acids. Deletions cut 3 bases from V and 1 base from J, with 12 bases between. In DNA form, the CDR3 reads TGCAGTGCTAGTAAAGAATCTACGAACACTGAAGCTTTCTTT. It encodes CSASKESTNTEAFF.

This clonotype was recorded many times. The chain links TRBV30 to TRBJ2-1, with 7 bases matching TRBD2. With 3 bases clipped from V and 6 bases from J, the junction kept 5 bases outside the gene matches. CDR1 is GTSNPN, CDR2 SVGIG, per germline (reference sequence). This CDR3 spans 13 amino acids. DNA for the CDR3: TGTGCCTGGAGGGCAGGACTAGGCAATGAGCAGTTCTTC. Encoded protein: CAWRAGLGNEQFF.

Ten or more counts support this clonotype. The CDR3 DNA reads as TGTGCCAGCAGTCTGGGGGTTTCCTACAATGAGCAGTTCTTC. The encoded protein is CASSLGVSYNEQFF. The genes are TRBV12-3 or TRBV12-4 and TRBJ2-1, with D perhaps TRBD1 or TRBD2 (5 bases each). The V gene lost 5 bases and the J gene lost 1 base, with 9 bases spanning the gap. The CDR3 extends over 14 amino acids.

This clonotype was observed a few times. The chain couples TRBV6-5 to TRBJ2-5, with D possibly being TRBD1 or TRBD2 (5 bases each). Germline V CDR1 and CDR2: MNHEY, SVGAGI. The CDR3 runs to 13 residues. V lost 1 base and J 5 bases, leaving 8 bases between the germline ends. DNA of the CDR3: TGTGCCAGCAGTTACTACGGGGCCGAGACCCAGTACTTC. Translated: CASSYYGAETQYF.

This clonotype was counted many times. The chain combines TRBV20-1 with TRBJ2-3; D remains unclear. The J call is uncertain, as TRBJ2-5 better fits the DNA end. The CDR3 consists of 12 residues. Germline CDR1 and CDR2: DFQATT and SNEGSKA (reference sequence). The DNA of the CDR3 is TGCAGTGCTCCCCCAGGTGGGGATACCCAGTACTTC. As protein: CSAPPGGDTQYF.

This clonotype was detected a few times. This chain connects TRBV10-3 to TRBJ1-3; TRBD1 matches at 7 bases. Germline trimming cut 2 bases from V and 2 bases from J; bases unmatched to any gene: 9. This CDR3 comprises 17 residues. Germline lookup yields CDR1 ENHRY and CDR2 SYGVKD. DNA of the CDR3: TGTGCCATCAGTGAGCCATCCGTGACAGGGCCTGGAAACACCATATATTTT. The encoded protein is CAISEPSVTGPGNTIYF.

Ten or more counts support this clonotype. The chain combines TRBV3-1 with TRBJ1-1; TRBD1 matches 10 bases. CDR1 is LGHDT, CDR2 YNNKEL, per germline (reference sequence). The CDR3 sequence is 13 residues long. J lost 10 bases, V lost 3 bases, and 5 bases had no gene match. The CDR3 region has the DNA TGTGCCAGCAGCCAGTCCAGGGACAGGGGAGCTTTCTTT. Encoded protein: CASSQSRDRGAFF.

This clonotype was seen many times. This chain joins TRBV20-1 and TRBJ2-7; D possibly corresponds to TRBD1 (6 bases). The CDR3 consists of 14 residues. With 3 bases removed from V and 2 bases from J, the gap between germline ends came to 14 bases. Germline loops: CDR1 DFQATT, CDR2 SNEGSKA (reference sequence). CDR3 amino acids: CSARQGMRTYEQYF. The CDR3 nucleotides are TGCAGTGCTAGGCAGGGGATGAGGACCTACGAGCAGTACTTC.

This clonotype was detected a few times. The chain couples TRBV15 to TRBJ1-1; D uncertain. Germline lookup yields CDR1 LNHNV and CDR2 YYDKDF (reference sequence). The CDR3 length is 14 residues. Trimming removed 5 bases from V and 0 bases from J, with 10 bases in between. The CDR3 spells CATSERDMNTEAFF. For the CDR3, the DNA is TGTGCCACCAGCGAAAGGGATATGAACACTGAAGCTTTCTTT.

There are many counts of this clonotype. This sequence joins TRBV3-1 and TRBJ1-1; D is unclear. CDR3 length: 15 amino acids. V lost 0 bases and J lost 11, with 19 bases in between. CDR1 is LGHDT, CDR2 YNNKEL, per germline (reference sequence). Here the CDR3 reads CASSQDLTLSGGAFF. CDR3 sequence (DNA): TGTGCCAGCAGCCAAGATCTCACTTTGTCCGGAGGCGCTTTCTTT.

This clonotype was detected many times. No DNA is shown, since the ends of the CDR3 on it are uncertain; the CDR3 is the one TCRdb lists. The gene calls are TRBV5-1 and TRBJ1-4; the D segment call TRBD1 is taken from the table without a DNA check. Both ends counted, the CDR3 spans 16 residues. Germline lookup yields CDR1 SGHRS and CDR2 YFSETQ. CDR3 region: CASSTTGPTNEKNCFF.

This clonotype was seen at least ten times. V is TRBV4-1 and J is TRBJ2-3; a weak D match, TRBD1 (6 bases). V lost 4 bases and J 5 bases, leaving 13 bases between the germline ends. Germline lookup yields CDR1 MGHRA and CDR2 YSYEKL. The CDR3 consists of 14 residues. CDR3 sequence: CASSLDRSVDTQYF. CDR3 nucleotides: TGCGCCAGCAGCCTGGACAGAAGCGTAGATACGCAGTATTTT.

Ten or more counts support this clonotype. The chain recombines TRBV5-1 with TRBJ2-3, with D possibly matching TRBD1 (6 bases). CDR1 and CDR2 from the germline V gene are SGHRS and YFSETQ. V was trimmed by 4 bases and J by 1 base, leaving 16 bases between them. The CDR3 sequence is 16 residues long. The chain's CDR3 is CASSLLQGVGTDTQYF. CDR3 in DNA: TGCGCCAGCAGCCTACTACAGGGAGTGGGCACAGATACGCAGTATTTT.

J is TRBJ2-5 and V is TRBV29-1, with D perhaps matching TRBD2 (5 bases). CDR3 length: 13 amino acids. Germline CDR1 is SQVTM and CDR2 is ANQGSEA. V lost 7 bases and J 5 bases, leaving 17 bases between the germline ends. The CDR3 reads CSAVNPKRETQYF. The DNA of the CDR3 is TGCAGCGCCGTTAACCCTAAGCGGGAGACCCAGTACTTC.

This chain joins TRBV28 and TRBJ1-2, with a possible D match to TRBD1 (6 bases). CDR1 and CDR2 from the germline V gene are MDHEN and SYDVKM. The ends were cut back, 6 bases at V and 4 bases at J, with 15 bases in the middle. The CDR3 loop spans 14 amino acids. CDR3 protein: CASSAQGPGYGYTF. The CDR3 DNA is TGTGCCAGCAGCGCACAGGGCCCTGGCTATGGCTACACCTTC.

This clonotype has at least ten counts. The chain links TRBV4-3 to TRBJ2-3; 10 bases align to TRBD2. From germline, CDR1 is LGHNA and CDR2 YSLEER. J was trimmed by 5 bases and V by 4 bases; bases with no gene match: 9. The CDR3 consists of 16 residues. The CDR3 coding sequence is TGCGCCAGCAGCCGAATAAGCGGGGGGGCCGGAGATACGCAGTATTTT. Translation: CASSRISGGAGDTQYF.

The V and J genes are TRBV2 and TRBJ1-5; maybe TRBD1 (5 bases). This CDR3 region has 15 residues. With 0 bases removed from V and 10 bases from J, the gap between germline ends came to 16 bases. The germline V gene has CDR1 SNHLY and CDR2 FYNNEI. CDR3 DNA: TGTGCCAGCAGTGAAGCCCGGGACCCCTCCGGTCCCCAGCATTTT. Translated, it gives CASSEARDPSGPQHF.

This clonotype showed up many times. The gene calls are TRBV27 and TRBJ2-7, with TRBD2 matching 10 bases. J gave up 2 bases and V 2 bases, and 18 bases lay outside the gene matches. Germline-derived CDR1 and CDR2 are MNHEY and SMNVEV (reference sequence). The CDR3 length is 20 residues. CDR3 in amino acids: CASSLRMVGPGLAVPYEQYF. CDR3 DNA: TGTGCCAGCAGTTTAAGGATGGTAGGCCCCGGACTAGCGGTGCCCTACGAGCAGTACTTC.

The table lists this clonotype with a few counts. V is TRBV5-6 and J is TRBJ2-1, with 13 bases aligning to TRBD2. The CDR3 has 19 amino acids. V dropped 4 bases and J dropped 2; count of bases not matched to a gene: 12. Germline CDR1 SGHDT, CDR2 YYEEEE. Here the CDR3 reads CASSKSSETSGRPYNEQFF. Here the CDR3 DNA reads TGTGCCAGCAGCAAGTCCTCCGAGACTAGCGGGAGGCCCTACAATGAGCAGTTCTTC.

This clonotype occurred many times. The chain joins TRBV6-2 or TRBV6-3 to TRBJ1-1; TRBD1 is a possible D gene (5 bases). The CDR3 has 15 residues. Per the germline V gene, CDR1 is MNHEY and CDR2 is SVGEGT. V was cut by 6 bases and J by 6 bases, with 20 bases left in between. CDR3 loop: CASSSQGSSSAEAFF. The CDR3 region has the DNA TGTGCCAGCAGCTCCCAGGGATCCAGTAGTGCTGAAGCTTTCTTT.

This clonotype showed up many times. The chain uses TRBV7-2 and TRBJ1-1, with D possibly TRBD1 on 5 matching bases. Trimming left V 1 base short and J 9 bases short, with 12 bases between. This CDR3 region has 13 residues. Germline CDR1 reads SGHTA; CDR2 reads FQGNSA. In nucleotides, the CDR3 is TGTGCCAGCAGCTTAGATGGGTCAGGGAAAGCTTTCTTT. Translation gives CASSLDGSGKAFF.

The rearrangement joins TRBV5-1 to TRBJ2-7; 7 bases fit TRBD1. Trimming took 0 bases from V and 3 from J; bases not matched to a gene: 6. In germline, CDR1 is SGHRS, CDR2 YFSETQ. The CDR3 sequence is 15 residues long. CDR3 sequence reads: CASSLAGQPDYEQYF. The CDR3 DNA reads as TGCGCCAGCAGCTTGGCGGGACAGCCCGACTACGAGCAGTACTTC.

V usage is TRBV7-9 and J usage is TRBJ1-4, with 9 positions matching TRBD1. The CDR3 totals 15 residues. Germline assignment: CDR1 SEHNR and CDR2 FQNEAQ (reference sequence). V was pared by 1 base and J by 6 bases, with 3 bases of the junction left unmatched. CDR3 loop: CASSLVGQGDEKLFF. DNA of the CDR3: TGTGCCAGCAGCTTAGTGGGACAGGGAGATGAAAAACTGTTTTTT.

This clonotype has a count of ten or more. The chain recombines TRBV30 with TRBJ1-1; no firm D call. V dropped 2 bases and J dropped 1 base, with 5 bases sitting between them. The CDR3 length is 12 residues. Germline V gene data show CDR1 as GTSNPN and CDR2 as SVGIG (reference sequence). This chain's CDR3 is CAWSTPNTEAFF. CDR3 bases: TGTGCCTGGAGTACCCCGAACACTGAAGCTTTCTTT.

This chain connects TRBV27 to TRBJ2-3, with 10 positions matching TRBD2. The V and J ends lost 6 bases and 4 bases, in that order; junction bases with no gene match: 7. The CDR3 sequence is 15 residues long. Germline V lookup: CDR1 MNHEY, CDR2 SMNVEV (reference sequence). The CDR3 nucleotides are TGTGCCAGCAGCCCAGCGGGGGGGCGAGCAGATACGCAGTATTTT. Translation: CASSPAGGRADTQYF.

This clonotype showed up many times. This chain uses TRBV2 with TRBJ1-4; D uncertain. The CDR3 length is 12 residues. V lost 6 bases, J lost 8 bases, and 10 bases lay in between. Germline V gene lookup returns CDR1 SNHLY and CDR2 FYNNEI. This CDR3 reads CASRRYEEKLFF. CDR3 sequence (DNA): TGTGCCAGCAGGCGGTACGAAGAAAAACTGTTTTTT.

CDR3 DNA sequence: TGTGCCAGCAGCCGCCACGGAGATTTCGGGACAAGGACAGATACGCAGTATTTT. Translated, it gives CASSRHGDFGTRTDTQYF. The chain recombines TRBV7-8 with TRBJ2-3; D might be TRBD1 (6 bases). Trimming pared 5 bases from V and 3 bases from J, leaving 24 bases between. The CDR3 consists of 18 residues. Germline CDR1 SGHVS, CDR2 FQNEAQ.

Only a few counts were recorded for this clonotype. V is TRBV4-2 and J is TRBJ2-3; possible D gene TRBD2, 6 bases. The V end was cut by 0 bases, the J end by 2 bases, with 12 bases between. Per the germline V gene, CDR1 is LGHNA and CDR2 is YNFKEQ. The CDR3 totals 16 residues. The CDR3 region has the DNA TGTGCCAGCAGCCAAGAGGGGGGTGCGGCCACAGATACGCAGTATTTT. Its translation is CASSQEGGAATDTQYF.

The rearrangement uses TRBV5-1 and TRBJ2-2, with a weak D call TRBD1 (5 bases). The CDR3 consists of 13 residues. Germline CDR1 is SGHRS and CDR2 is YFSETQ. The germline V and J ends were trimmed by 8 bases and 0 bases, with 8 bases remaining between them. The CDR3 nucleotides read TGCGCCAGTACAGGATCGAACACCGGGGAGCTGTTTTTT. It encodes CASTGSNTGELFF.

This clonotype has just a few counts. CDR3 in amino acids: CASSQTSGSGTEAFF. CDR3 nucleotides: TGCGCCAGCAGCCAGACCTCGGGGTCGGGCACTGAAGCTTTCTTT. The chain uses TRBV4-3 and TRBJ1-1; D is ambiguous. This CDR3 has 15 amino acids. The V and J ends lost 3 bases and 4 bases respectively, with 15 bases between them. The germline gives CDR1 LGHNA, CDR2 YSLEER.

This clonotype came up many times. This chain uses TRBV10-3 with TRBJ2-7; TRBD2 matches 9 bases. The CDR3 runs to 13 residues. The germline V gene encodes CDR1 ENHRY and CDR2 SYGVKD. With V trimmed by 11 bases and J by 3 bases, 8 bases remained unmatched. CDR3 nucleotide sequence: TGTGCCCATACTTGGCGGGAGGGCTACGAGCAGTACTTC. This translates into CAHTWREGYEQYF.